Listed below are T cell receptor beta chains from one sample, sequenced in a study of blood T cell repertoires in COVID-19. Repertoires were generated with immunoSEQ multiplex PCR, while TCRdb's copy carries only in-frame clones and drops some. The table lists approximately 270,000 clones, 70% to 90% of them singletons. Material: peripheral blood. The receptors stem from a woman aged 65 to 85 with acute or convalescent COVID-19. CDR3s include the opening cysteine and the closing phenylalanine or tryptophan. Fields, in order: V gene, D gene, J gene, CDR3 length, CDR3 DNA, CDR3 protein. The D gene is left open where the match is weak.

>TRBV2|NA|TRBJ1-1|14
TGTGCCAGCAGGAGGGGGGGCTATCGGACTGAAGCTTTCTTT
CASRRGGYRTEAFF
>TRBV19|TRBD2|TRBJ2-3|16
TGTGCCAGTAGTAAACTAGCGGGGGGGCCGGCCGATACGCAGTATTTT
CASSKLAGGPADTQYF
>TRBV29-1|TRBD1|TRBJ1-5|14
TGCAGCGTCTCCGCCGGGACAGGGAATCAGCCCCAGCATTTT
CSVSAGTGNQPQHF
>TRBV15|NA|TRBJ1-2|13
TGTGCCACCAGCAGGGGAGGGGGTTATGGCTACACCTTC
CATSRGGGYGYTF
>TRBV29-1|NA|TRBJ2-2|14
TGCAGCGTTGAAAAGCTTTCGAACACCGGGGAGCTGTTTTTT
CSVEKLSNTGELFF
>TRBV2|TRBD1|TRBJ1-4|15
TGTGCCAGCAGTGAAGCGCTCGGACAGGGGGAAAAACTGTTTTTT
CASSEALGQGEKLFF
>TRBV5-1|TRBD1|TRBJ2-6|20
TGCGCCAGCAGCTTGTCCGGGGTCGGACAGGGTTTGTCTGGGGCCAACGTCCTGACTTTC
CASSLSGVGQGLSGANVLTF
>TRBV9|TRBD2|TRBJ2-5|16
TGTGCCAGCAGCACCCGACTAGCGGGGGGCCAAGAGACCCAGTACTTC
CASSTRLAGGQETQYF
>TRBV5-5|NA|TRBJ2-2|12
TGTGCCAGCAGCTTCTACGCCGGGGAGCTGTTTTTT
CASSFYAGELFF
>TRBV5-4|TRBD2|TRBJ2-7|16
TGTGCCAGCAGCGCCGGGACTAGCGGGGGGTCCTACGAGCAGTACTTC
CASSAGTSGGSYEQYF